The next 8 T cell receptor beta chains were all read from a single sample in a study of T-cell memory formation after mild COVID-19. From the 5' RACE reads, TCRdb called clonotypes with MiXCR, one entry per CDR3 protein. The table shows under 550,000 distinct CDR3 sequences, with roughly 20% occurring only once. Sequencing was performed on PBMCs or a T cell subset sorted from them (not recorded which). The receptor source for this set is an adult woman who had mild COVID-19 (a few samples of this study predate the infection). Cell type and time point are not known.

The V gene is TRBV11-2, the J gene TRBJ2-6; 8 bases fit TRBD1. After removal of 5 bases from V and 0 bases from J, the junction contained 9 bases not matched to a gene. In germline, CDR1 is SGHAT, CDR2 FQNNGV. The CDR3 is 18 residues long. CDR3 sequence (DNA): TGTGCCAGCAGCCAACGGGACAGGAGGTCCTCTGGGGCCAACGTCCTGACTTTC. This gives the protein CASSQRDRRSSGANVLTF.

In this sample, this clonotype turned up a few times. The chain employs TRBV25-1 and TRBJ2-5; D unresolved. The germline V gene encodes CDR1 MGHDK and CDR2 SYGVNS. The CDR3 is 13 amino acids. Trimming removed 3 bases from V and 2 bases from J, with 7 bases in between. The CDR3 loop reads CASSDFVQETQYF. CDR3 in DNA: TGTGCCAGCAGTGATTTTGTGCAAGAGACCCAGTACTTC.

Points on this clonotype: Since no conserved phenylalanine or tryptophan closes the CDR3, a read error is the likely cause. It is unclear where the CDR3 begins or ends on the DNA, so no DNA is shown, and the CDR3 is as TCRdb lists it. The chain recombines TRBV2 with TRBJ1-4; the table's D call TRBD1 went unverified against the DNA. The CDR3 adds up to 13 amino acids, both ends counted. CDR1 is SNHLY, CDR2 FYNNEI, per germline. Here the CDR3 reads CASRETSDSAPFL.

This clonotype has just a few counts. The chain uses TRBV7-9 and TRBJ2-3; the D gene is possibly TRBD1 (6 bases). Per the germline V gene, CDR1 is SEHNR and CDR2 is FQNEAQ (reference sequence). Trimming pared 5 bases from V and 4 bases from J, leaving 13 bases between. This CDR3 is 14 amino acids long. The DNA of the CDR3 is TGTGCCAGCAGCGCCTGGGACACGGCAGATACGCAGTATTTT. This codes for CASSAWDTADTQYF.

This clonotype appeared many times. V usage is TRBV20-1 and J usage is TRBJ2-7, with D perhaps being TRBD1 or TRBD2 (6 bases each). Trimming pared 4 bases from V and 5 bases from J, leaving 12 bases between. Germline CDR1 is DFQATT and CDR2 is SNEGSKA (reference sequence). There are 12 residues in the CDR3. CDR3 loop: CSAKRGDNEQYF. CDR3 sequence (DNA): TGCAGTGCTAAAAGGGGGGACAACGAGCAGTACTTC.

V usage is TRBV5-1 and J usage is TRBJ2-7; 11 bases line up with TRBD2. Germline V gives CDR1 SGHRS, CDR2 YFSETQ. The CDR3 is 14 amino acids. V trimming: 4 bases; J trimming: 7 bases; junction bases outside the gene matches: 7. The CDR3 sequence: CASSQGLAEGEQYF. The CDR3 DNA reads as TGCGCCAGCAGCCAGGGACTAGCGGAGGGGGAGCAGTACTTC.

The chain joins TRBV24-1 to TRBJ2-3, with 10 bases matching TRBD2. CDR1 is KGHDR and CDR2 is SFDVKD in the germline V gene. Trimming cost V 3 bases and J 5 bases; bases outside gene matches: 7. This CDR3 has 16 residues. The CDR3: CATSDPQRGGQDTQYF. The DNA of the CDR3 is TGTGCCACCAGTGATCCTCAGCGGGGGGGCCAAGATACGCAGTATTTT.

The chain's CDR3 is CASSMTTRAYNEQFF. CDR3 DNA: TGCGCCAGCAGCATGACTACAAGGGCCTACAATGAGCAGTTCTTC. This rearrangement joins TRBV5-1 to TRBJ2-1; tentatively, D is TRBD2 (5 bases). Germline lookup yields CDR1 SGHRS and CDR2 YFSETQ. CDR3 length: 15 amino acids. The V end lost 4 bases, the J end lost 2 bases, and 13 bases lay between the germline ends.